What follows describes a single T cell receptor beta chain. Its antigen is as yet unknown. Unique molecular identifiers were present in the TCR beta cDNA libraries. Input amounts of 1 to 10 million T cells were used. These gave roughly 500,000 cDNA molecules, so each molecule approximated one T cell. TCRdb independently ran MiXCR on the PCR reads; one entry per CDR3 protein. The sample has 650,000 to 900,000 distinct CDR3 sequences, roughly 46% seen once. This sample stems from a study of post-analysis software for immune sequencing data. The wider study: Disease courses included relapsing-remitting, secondary progressive and progressive-relapsing multiple sclerosis.

General study results and limits: Significantly lower normalized Chao1 diversity was seen in multiple sclerosis patients than in controls. Same-batch samples co-clustered strongly by F measure.

What was sequenced was blood. The TCR comes from a girl between 10 and 17 years old with multiple sclerosis.

The CDR3 region is CASSTRLRATNYGYTF. The CDR3 bases are TGTGCCAGCAGTACCCGCTTAAGGGCCACTAACTATGGCTACACCTTC. This chain uses TRBV6-7 with TRBJ1-2; D is unresolved. TRBV6-7 is an ORF; its function is uncertain. Trimming pared 5 bases from V and 0 bases from J, leaving 16 bases between. The CDR3 extends over 16 amino acids.